This T cell receptor beta chain comes out of a study of T-cell memory formation after mild COVID-19. Constant-segment primers were used for 5'RACE, and the resulting TCR alpha and TCR beta cDNA libraries carried sample barcodes and UMIs. TCRdb recomputed calls from the 5' RACE reads with MiXCR, one row per CDR3 protein. Counted here are a few hundred thousand distinct CDR3 sequences, 9.4% occurring once; the ten biggest clones make up around a fifth. Looked up from germline, CDR1 is SGHRS and CDR2 is YFSETQ. The V end was cut by 4 bases, the J end by 5 bases, with 16 bases between. CDR3 length equals 15 residues. This clonotype was picked up a small number of times.

The sequence was collected from a man aged 18-30 years who had mild COVID-19 (a few samples of this study predate the infection). Cell type and time point are not known. The chain recombines TRBV5-1 with TRBJ2-1; tentative D call: TRBD2 (6 bases). Sequencing was done on a sample of PBMCs or a T cell subset sorted from them (not recorded which). Here the CDR3 reads CASSGGVLPHNEQFF. The DNA for the CDR3 is TGCGCCAGCAGCGGCGGGGTGTTACCACACAATGAGCAGTTCTTC.